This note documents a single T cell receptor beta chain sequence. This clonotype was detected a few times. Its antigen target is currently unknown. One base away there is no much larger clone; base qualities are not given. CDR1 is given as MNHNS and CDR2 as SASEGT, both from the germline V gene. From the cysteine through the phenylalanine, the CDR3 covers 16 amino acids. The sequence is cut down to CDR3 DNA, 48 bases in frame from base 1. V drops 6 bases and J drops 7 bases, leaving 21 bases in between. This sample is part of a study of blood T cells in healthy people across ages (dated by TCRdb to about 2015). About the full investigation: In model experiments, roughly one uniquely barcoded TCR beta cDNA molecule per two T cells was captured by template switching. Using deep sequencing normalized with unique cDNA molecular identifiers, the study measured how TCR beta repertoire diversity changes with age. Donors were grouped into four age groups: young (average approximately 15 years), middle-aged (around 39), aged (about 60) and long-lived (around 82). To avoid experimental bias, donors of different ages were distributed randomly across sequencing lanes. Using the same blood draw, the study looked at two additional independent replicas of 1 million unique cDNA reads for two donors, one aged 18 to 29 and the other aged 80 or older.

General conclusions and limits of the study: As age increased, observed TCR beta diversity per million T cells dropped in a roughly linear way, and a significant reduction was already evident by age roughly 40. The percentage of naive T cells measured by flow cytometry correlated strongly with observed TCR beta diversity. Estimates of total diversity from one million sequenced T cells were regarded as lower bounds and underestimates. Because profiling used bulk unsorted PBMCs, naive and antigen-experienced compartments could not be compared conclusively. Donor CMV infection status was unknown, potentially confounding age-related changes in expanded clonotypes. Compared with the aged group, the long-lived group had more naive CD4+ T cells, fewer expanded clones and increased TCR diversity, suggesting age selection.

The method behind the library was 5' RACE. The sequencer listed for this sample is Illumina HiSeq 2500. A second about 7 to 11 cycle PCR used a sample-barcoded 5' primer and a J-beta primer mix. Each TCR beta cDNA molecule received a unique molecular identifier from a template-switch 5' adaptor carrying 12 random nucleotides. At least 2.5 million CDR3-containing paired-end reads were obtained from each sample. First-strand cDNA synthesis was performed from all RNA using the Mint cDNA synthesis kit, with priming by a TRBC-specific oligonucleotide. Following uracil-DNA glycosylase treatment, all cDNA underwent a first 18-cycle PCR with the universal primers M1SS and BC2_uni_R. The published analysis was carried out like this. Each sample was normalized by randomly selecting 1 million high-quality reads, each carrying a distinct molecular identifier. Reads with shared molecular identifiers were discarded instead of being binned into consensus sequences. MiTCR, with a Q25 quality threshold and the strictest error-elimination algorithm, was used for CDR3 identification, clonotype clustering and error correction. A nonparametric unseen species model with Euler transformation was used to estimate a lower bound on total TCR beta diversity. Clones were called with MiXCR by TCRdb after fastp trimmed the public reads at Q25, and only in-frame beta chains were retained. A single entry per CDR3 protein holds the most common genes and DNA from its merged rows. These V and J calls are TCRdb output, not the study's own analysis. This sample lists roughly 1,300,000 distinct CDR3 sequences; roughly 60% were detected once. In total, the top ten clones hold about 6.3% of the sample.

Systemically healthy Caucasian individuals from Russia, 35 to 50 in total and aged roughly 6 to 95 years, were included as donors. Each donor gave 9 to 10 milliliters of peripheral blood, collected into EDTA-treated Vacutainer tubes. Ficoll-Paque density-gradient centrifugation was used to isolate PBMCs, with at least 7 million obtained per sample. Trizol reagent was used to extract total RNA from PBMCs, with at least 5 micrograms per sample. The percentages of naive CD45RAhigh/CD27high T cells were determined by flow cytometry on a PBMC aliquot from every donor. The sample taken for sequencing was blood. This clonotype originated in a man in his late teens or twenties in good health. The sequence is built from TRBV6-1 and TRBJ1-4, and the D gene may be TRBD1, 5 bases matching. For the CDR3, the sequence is CASSLPPGPLGEKLFF. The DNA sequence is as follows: TGTGCCAGCAGCCTCCCACCGGGACCCCTGGGTGAAAAACTGTTTTTT.